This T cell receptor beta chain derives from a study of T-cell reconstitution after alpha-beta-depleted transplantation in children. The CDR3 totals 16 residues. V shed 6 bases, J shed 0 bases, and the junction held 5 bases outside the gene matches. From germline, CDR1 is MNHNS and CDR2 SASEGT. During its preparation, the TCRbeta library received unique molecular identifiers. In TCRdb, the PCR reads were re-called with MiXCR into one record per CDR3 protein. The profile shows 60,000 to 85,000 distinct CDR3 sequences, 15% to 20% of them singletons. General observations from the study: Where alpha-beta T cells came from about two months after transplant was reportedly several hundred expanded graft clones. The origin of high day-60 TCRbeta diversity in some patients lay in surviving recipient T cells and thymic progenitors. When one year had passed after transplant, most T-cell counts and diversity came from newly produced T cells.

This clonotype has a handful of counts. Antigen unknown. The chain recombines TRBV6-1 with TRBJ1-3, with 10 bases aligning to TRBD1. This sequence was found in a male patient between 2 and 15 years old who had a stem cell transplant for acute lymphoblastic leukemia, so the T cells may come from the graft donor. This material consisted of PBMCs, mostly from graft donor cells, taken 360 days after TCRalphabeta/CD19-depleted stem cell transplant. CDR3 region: CASRMDRGTSGNTIYF. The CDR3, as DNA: TGTGCCAGCAGAATGGACAGGGGGACCTCTGGAAACACCATATATTTT.